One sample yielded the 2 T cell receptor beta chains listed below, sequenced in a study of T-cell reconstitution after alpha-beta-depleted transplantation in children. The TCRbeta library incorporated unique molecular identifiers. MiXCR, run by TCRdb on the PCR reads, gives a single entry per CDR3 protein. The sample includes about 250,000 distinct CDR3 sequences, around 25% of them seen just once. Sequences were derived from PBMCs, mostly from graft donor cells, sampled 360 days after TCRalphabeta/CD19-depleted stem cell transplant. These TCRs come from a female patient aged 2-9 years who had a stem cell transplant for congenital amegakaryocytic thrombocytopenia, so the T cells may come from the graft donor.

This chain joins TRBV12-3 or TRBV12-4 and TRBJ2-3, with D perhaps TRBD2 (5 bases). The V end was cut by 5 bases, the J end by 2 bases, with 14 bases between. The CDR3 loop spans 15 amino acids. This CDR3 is CASSPVLDFTDTQYF. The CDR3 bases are TGTGCCAGCAGTCCCGTACTAGATTTCACAGATACGCAGTATTTT.

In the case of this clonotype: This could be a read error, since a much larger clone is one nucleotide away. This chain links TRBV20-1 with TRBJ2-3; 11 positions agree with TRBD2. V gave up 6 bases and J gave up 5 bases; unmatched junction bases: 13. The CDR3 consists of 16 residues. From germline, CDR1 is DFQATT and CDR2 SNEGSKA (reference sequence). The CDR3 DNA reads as TGCAGTGCGTGCCCGACGAGTCTAGCGGGGGGAGATACGCAGTATTTT. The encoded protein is CSACPTSLAGGDTQYF.